Listed below are T cell receptor beta chains from one sample, sequenced in a study of cytomegalovirus exposure and HLA in healthy donors. The method was immunoSEQ multiplex PCR; TCRdb's version includes in-frame clones alone and lacks a portion of them. The table records some 190,000 clones, 86% of them present only once. Sequences were obtained from PBMCs. The receptor set was obtained from a man aged 25 to 40 in good health and CMV-seropositive. The CDR3 runs from the conserved cysteine through the conserved F or W. D genes are given only for firm matches. Clone size, where shown, is once, few, many, or a class for clones that have expanded.

v_gene,d_gene,j_gene,abundance,CDR3aa,CDR3nt
TRBV6-5,TRBD2,TRBJ2-3,NA,CAIAPSGVTDTQYF,TGTGCCATCGCGCCTAGCGGGGTCACAGATACGCAGTATTTT
TRBV4-2,NA,TRBJ2-7,NA,CASSRTDSLGSYEQYF,TGTGCCAGCAGCCGTACAGACTCTTTGGGTTCCTACGAGCAGTACTTC
TRBV7-7,NA,TRBJ2-5,NA,CASTWEIGGGRETQYF,TGTGCTAGCACTTGGGAGATCGGAGGGGGCCGGGAGACCCAGTACTTC
TRBV7-8,TRBD1,TRBJ1-1,many,CASSLGTGNTEAFF,TGTGCCAGCAGCTTAGGGACAGGGAACACTGAAGCTTTCTTT
TRBV30,NA,TRBJ2-1,NA,CAWSVFRGYEQFF,TGTGCCTGGAGTGTGTTCAGGGGATATGAGCAGTTCTTC
TRBV27,NA,TRBJ2-2,NA,CASSLEGGELFF,TGTGCCAGCAGTTTAGAGGGCGGGGAGCTGTTTTTT
TRBV5-1,NA,TRBJ1-6,few,CASSFTGRDSPLHF,TGCGCCAGCAGCTTTACAGGGAGGGATTCACCCCTCCACTTT
TRBV5-4,NA,TRBJ2-7,NA,CASSLNGWSVEQYF,TGTGCCAGCAGCTTAAACGGGTGGTCGGTCGAGCAGTACTTC
TRBV6-5,NA,TRBJ1-1,NA,CASSQTTGNTEAFF,TGTGCCAGCAGCCAGACGACAGGGAACACTGAAGCTTTCTTT
TRBV7-9,NA,TRBJ2-7,NA,CASSLAQGFDEQYF,TGTGCCAGCAGCTTAGCCCAGGGATTCGACGAGCAGTACTTC
TRBV30,NA,TRBJ2-7,once,CAMRGRNRAPYEQYF,TGTGCCATGCGTGGGCGTAACAGGGCCCCCTACGAGCAGTACTTC
TRBV6-1,NA,TRBJ1-1,once,CASTQGSPNTEAFF,TGTGCCAGCACCCAGGGTTCCCCGAACACTGAAGCTTTCTTT
TRBV5-6,NA,TRBJ2-7,once,CASTPVRFGAYEQYF,TGTGCCAGCACCCCGGTCCGCTTTGGGGCCTACGAGCAGTACTTC
TRBV7-2,NA,TRBJ1-2,once,CASSLDSGQITRGYTF,TGTGCCAGCAGCTTAGATTCTGGACAAATAACTAGAGGCTACACCTTC
TRBV6-1,TRBD2,TRBJ2-1,once,CASSELAGLTYNEQFF,TGTGCCAGCAGTGAGCTAGCGGGACTAACTTACAATGAGCAGTTCTTC
TRBV4-1,NA,TRBJ2-7,few,CASRKGGRQYF,TGCGCCAGCAGGAAGGGTGGTAGGCAGTACTTC
TRBV7-2,NA,TRBJ2-7,NA,CASSTGLEGAYEQYF,TGTGCCAGCAGCACCGGACTAGAGGGGGCCTACGAGCAGTACTTC
TRBV6-5,NA,TRBJ1-1,NA,CASREQGATEAFF,TGTGCCAGCAGGGAACAGGGCGCCACTGAAGCTTTCTTT
TRBV13,NA,TRBJ2-2,NA,CASSLVVGSSTGELFF,TGTGCCAGCAGCTTAGTTGTGGGATCAAGTACCGGGGAGCTGTTTTTT
TRBV7-9,NA,TRBJ2-7,NA,CASSLGRSAYEQYF,TGTGCCAGCAGCTTGGGGCGGAGCGCCTACGAGCAGTACTTC
TRBV6-5,NA,TRBJ2-5,NA,CASSPSLREQETQYF,TGTGCCAGCAGCCCCTCCTTAAGGGAGCAGGAGACCCAGTACTTC
TRBV6-1,TRBD1,TRBJ1-2,NA,CASSASGRTGGRGYTF,TGTGCCAGCAGTGCCAGCGGTCGGACAGGGGGCAGAGGCTACACCTTC
TRBV4-1,TRBD2,TRBJ2-3,NA,CASSQDGSGSFADTQYF,TGCGCCAGCAGCCAAGATGGTAGCGGGAGTTTTGCAGATACGCAGTATTTT
TRBV28,NA,TRBJ2-7,NA,CASASSGTSSYF,TGTGCCAGCGCGAGCTCCGGGACTTCCTCGTACTTC
TRBV28,NA,TRBJ2-5,NA,CASRAKETQYF,TGTGCCAGCAGAGCAAAAGAGACCCAGTACTTC
TRBV6-6,NA,TRBJ2-7,NA,CAAAESGGGREQYF,TGTGCCGCAGCAGAGTCAGGGGGAGGTCGCGAGCAGTACTTC
TRBV11-2,NA,TRBJ2-5,NA,CASSLERVAGETQYF,TGTGCCAGCAGCTTAGAGAGGGTCGCCGGGGAGACCCAGTACTTC
TRBV5-1,TRBD2,TRBJ2-1,NA,CAISNESSGRVHRNEQFF,TGCGCCATCTCCAACGAATCTAGCGGGAGGGTTCACCGGAATGAGCAGTTCTTC
TRBV28,NA,TRBJ2-7,NA,CASRTSGYEQYF,TGTGCCAGTCGCACGTCGGGCTACGAGCAGTACTTC
TRBV29-1,NA,TRBJ2-1,NA,CSVEDVGTGNEQFF,TGCAGCGTTGAGGACGTAGGGACCGGCAATGAGCAGTTCTTC
TRBV4-3,NA,TRBJ1-1,NA,CASSQESAGVTEAFF,TGCGCCAGCAGCCAAGAATCGGCAGGGGTTACTGAAGCTTTCTTT
TRBV1,NA,TRBJ2-2,NA,CTSSQGPGLNTGELFF,TGCACCAGCAGCCAAGGGCCGGGACTGAACACCGGGGAGCTGTTTTTT
TRBV6-6,NA,TRBJ2-2,NA,CASSRETIAGELFF,TGTGCCAGCAGTCGGGAAACCATCGCCGGGGAGCTGTTTTTT
TRBV4-3,TRBD2,TRBJ2-5,NA,CASSQEGLASSGTQYF,TGCGCCAGCAGCCAAGAAGGACTAGCGTCTAGTGGGACCCAGTACTTC
TRBV6-6,NA,TRBJ1-4,NA,CASSRGTNEKLFF,TGTGCCAGCAGTCGGGGGACTAATGAAAAACTGTTTTTT
TRBV11-1,NA,TRBJ2-7,NA,CASSLFQGSRDEQYF,TGTGCCAGCAGCTTATTTCAGGGCTCCCGGGACGAGCAGTACTTC
TRBV15,TRBD1,TRBJ2-1,NA,CATSGSFGQGNEQFF,TGTGCCACCAGCGGATCTTTTGGACAGGGCAACGAGCAGTTCTTC
TRBV7-2,NA,TRBJ1-1,NA,CASSSFARMNTEAFF,TGTGCCAGCAGCTCGTTTGCAAGGATGAACACTGAAGCTTTCTTT
TRBV2,NA,TRBJ2-5,NA,CASRGSRGETQYF,TGTGCCAGCAGGGGGAGCAGAGGAGAGACCCAGTACTTC
TRBV27,NA,TRBJ2-7,NA,CASSPIVGGLYEQYF,TGTGCCAGCAGTCCCATCGTGGGAGGTCTCTACGAGCAGTACTTC
TRBV29-1,NA,TRBJ1-1,NA,CSVELGAGTEAFF,TGCAGCGTTGAGTTGGGGGCCGGCACTGAAGCTTTCTTT
TRBV7-3,NA,TRBJ2-3,NA,CASSSDYTDTQYF,TGTGCCAGCAGCAGTGACTACACAGATACGCAGTATTTT
TRBV7-8,TRBD2,TRBJ2-3,NA,CASSSGLERGPSTDTQYF,TGTGCCAGCAGCTCCGGCTTGGAGCGGGGGCCGAGCACAGATACGCAGTATTTT
TRBV27,NA,TRBJ1-1,NA,CASSLFQQGPEAFF,TGTGCCAGCAGTTTATTTCAACAGGGCCCTGAAGCTTTCTTT
TRBV6-5,TRBD2,TRBJ2-3,NA,CASSYRGGDSDTQYF,TGTGCCAGCAGTTACCGGGGGGGAGACTCAGATACGCAGTATTTT
TRBV2,TRBD1,TRBJ1-5,NA,CASTGTGRQPQHF,TGTGCCAGTACCGGGACAGGGCGGCAGCCCCAGCATTTT
TRBV6-6,NA,TRBJ2-2,once,CASTGRTGELFF,TGTGCCAGCACGGGTAGGACCGGGGAGCTGTTTTTT
TRBV11-2,NA,TRBJ2-3,NA,CASSLKHLTDTQYF,TGTGCCAGCAGCTTAAAGCATCTCACAGATACGCAGTATTTT
TRBV15,NA,TRBJ1-3,NA,CATSRDRSSGNTIYF,TGTGCCACCAGCAGAGACAGGAGCTCTGGAAACACCATATATTTT
TRBV18,NA,TRBJ2-7,NA,CASSPGVDPYEQYF,TGTGCCAGCTCACCAGGGGTGGACCCCTACGAGCAGTACTTC
TRBV6-1,TRBD1,TRBJ1-2,NA,CASSRDRGPRGYTF,TGTGCCAGCAGCCGGGACAGGGGGCCTCGAGGCTACACCTTC
TRBV6-1,NA,TRBJ1-2,NA,CASSGVRGAYGYTF,TGTGCCAGCAGTGGGGTCAGGGGCGCCTATGGCTACACCTTC
TRBV28,TRBD1,TRBJ2-5,NA,CASSIPGTGKETQYF,TGTGCCAGCAGTATCCCCGGGACAGGGAAAGAGACCCAGTACTTC
TRBV9,TRBD1,TRBJ1-6,once,CASSARTGANSPLHF,TGTGCCAGCAGCGCCCGGACAGGGGCTAATTCACCCCTCCACTTT
TRBV23-1,NA,TRBJ1-2,NA,CASSPWAGSNYGYTF,TGCGCCAGCAGCCCCTGGGCAGGATCCAACTATGGCTACACCTTC
TRBV28,NA,TRBJ1-4,NA,CASGQSNEKLFF,TGTGCCAGCGGGCAGAGTAATGAAAAACTGTTTTTT
TRBV9,NA,TRBJ2-7,NA,CASSVGGSYEQYF,TGTGCCAGCAGCGTAGGGGGCTCCTACGAGCAGTACTTC